This T cell receptor (beta chain) was sequenced during a study of metastatic and nonmetastatic thyroid tumors. Study summary: Across peripheral blood and tumor or nodule tissue samples taken from malignant and benign thyroid patients, the repertoires were compared with one another.

Patients underwent thyroid surgery, and none had received any treatment before it. This clone was counted ten times or more. TCRdb re-analyzed the PCR reads through MiXCR. The sample lists about 59,000 clones; roughly 16% were seen once. CDR1 SGHTA and CDR2 FQGNSA come from the germline V gene. The CDR3 is 15 amino acids. Trimming at V came to 5 bases and at J to 1 base, leaving 2 bases not matched to a gene. The J gene is TRBJ1-5, the V gene TRBV7-2, with TRBD1 identical over 10 bases. The receptor comes from a male donor with papillary thyroid cancer or a benign thyroid nodule (not recorded which). Some clones in this sample may be carry-over from other donors' samples. Sequenced sample: blood. The CDR3 nucleotides are TGTGCCAGCAGCCCGGGACAGGGGAGCAATCAGCCCCAGCATTTT. Amino acids: CASSPGQGSNQPQHF.